This TCR beta chain was captured in a study of blood T cell repertoires in COVID-19. Across the whole study: Sites in the United States, Italy and Spain provided acute and convalescent COVID-19 samples.

The junction had 3 bases not matched to a gene; V was cut back by 4 bases and J by 6 bases. The CDR3 has 14 residues. Germline CDR1 and CDR2: LNHDA and SQIVND (reference sequence). Only in-frame clones appear in the TCRdb table, and some are missing; sequencing was by immunoSEQ multiplex PCR. The table includes roughly 250,000 clones, roughly 90% detected once. Material for sequencing was peripheral blood. The rearrangement uses TRBV19 and TRBJ1-3; 10 bases fit TRBD1. This receptor was obtained from a woman aged 35 to 49 who had recovered from COVID-19. CDR3 coding DNA: TGTGCCAGTAGTACCGGGACAGGGGTAAACACCATATATTTT. This translates into CASSTGTGVNTIYF.